A selection of T cell receptor beta chains follows, all from one sample in a study of T-cell memory formation after mild COVID-19. TCRdb reprocessed the 5' RACE reads with MiXCR, giving one entry per CDR3 protein. The sample contains some 200,000 distinct CDR3 sequences, about 21% of which appear only once. The sample consisted of PBMCs or a T cell subset sorted from them (not recorded which). Source of these receptors: an adult woman who had mild COVID-19 (a few samples of this study predate the infection). Cell type and time point are not known. Each CDR3 is given with its conserved first and last residue. A D gene is named only where the DNA matches it firmly. Not every row has a clone size; where given, it reads once, few, many or a size class.

D gene,clone size,V gene,J gene,CDR3 DNA,CDR3 protein
NA,NA,TRBV6-5,TRBJ2-3,TGTGCCAGCAGTTACTCAGGAGTCTTCGACACAGATACGCAGTATTTT,CASSYSGVFDTDTQYF
NA,NA,TRBV19,TRBJ2-1,TGTGCCAGTAGTCAACCCTCCGGCTACAATGAGCAGTTCTTC,CASSQPSGYNEQFF
NA,NA,TRBV4-1,TRBJ2-5,TGCGCCAGCAGACCTAACACAAAACGGGGGGAGACCCAGTACTTC,CASRPNTKRGETQYF
NA,few,TRBV11-2,TRBJ2-3,TGTGCCAGCAAAGGCGAACTAAGTACGCAGTATTTT,CASKGELSTQYF
TRBD2,many,TRBV7-9,TRBJ2-1,TGTGCCAGCAGCCCGCTAGCGGGAGTAACCAATGAGCAGTTCTTC,CASSPLAGVTNEQFF
NA,many,TRBV9,TRBJ2-7,TGTGCCAGCTCAGGGGACGATTGGGAGCAGTACTTC,CASSGDDWEQYF
NA,NA,TRBV24-1,TRBJ2-3,TGTGCCACCGAGCAGGCAGATACGCAGTATTTT,CATEQADTQYF
NA,NA,TRBV15,TRBJ2-7,TGTGCCACCAGCAGAATTGGCCGGGACGTAGCCTACGAGCAGTACTTC,CATSRIGRDVAYEQYF
NA,few,TRBV6-5,TRBJ2-7,TGTGCCAGCAGTTACTCTTCCCGCCAGGGCTACGAGCAGTACTTC,CASSYSSRQGYEQYF
NA,NA,TRBV19,TRBJ2-4,TGTGCCAGTAGTCTCGGGGGCCGTGGCGAAAACATTCAGTACTTC,CASSLGGRGENIQYF
TRBD1,NA,TRBV24-1,TRBJ1-2,TGTGCCACCAGTGAGTCGGACAGGGGGATTAGTGGCTACACCTTC,CATSESDRGISGYTF
TRBD1,NA,TRBV9,TRBJ2-7,TGTGCCAGCAGCGCTCGTCCCGGGACAGTAACCTACGAGCAGTACTTC,CASSARPGTVTYEQYF
TRBD1,NA,TRBV5-6,TRBJ2-3,TGTGCCAGCAGCCCCGGACAGGGCGTAACAGATACGCAGTATTTT,CASSPGQGVTDTQYF